The rows below give T cell receptor beta chains drawn from one sample of a study of shared clonotypes between healthy human individuals. Clones were read by immunoSEQ multiplex PCR, and TCRdb kept only the in-frame ones, dropping some. The table includes a few million clones, 93% detected once. The sequenced sample consisted of naive CD4+ T cells from PBMCs. Source of these receptors: a man aged 18 to 29 in good health. Some clones in this sample may be carry-over from other donors' samples. CDR3s include the opening cysteine and the closing phenylalanine or tryptophan. Rows may omit the clone size; those that give it use once, few, many or a size class.

J | V | size | CDR3
TRBJ1-1 | TRBV18 | NA | CASSPPSGNTEAFF
TRBJ2-2 | TRBV10-3 | NA | CAIKLTASSENTGELFF
TRBJ1-5 | TRBV27 | NA | CASSLYRGDGNQPQHF
TRBJ1-4 | TRBV15 | NA | CATSRGEGGEKLFF
TRBJ2-3 | TRBV4-1 | NA | CASSRIQGPDTQYF
TRBJ2-1 | TRBV5-1 | NA | CASSLRAVNNEQFF
TRBJ2-2 | TRBV27 | few | CASSQLARYTGELFF
TRBJ2-2 | TRBV7-2 | NA | CASSLGPGQPNTGELFF
TRBJ2-3 | TRBV7-6 | NA | CASSSRQWSSTDTQYF
TRBJ1-4 | TRBV11-3 | NA | CASSLGQIRRGEKLFF
TRBJ2-6 | TRBV28 | NA | CASSYRPVLSGANVLTF
TRBJ2-7 | TRBV6-1 | NA | CASSSITGDEQYF
TRBJ1-1 | TRBV28 | NA | CASSPTGWVGNTEAFF
TRBJ2-2 | TRBV4-1 | NA | CASSPPQFRDRGWTGELFF
TRBJ2-1 | TRBV30 | NA | CAWAIDSYNEQFF
TRBJ2-1 | TRBV11-3 | NA | CASSFYGVNEQFF
TRBJ2-2 | TRBV28 | NA | CASSPYYRATVTGELFF
TRBJ2-7 | TRBV7-2 | NA | CASSSRATYEQYF
TRBJ1-2 | TRBV7-2 | once | CASSLEMGRVGYTF
TRBJ1-5 | TRBV28 | NA | CASSFRGLNQPQHF
TRBJ2-1 | TRBV9 | NA | CASSVASEGRVGNNEQFF
TRBJ1-2 | TRBV6-1 | NA | CATRRGPYGYTF
TRBJ2-1 | TRBV7-6 | NA | CASSFSGRPYNEQFF
TRBJ2-5 | TRBV7-3 | NA | CASSLTGIETQYF
TRBJ2-7 | TRBV6-5 | NA | CASSYSGASQQYF
TRBJ2-5 | TRBV21-1 | NA | CASSKRETRRGQETQYF
TRBJ1-2 | TRBV27 | NA | CASAARDSWGYTF
TRBJ1-2 | TRBV5-1 | NA | CASSEGQGIYGYTF
TRBJ2-2 | TRBV9 | NA | CASSPGGTENTGELFF
TRBJ2-2 | TRBV4-2 | once | CASSLGTSGRTGELFF
TRBJ2-3 | TRBV15 | NA | CATSRDLAGSTDTQYF
TRBJ2-7 | TRBV5-1 | NA | CASSSGGGGQYF
TRBJ2-2 | TRBV9 | NA | CASSPRDRATGELFF
TRBJ1-5 | TRBV28 | NA | CASSSPQGQPQHF